Listed here is a single T cell receptor (beta chain). Its specificity is not known. The data belong to a study of shared clonotypes between healthy human individuals. Findings and caveats of the study: Having only a few donors restricted how much genetic and exposure-history diversity was captured. Larger estimated richness was generally seen in naive subsets than in memory subsets. Generation probability values for non-shared clonotypes were lower than those for clonotypes shared by all four donors. Naive CD4 clonotypes overlapped across a few donors at roughly 5%.

Only in-frame clones appear in the TCRdb table, and some are missing; sequencing was by immunoSEQ multiplex PCR. The repertoire has roughly 2,000,000 clones, 90% to 95% of them found once; the top ten carry about 1.6%. The CDR3 runs 12 residues. The V end was cut by 4 bases, the J end by 3 bases, with 3 bases between. The germline CDR1 and CDR2 sequences are ENHRY and SYGVKD. The naive CD8 fraction comprised CD45RO-negative cells positively selected for CCR7 and excluded terminally differentiated effector memory CD45RA+ cells. The sample was naive CD8+ T cells from PBMCs. This receptor was identified in a man younger than 30 in good health. Some clones in this sample may be carry-over from other donors' samples. The chain recombines TRBV10-3 with TRBJ2-2; D unresolved. For the CDR3, the DNA is TGTGCCATCAGTGTTGACACCGGGGAGCTGTTTTTT. It codes for CAISVDTGELFF.